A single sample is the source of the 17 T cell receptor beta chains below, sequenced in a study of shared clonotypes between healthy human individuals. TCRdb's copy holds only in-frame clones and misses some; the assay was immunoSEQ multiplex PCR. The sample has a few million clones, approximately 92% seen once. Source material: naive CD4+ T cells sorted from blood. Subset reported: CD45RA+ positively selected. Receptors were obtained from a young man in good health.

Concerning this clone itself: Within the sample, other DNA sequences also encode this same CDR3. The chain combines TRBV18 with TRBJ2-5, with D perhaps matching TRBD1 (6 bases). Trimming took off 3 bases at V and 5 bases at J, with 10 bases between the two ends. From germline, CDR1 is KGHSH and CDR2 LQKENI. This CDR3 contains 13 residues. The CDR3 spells CASSPVGAETQYF. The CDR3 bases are TGTGCCAGCTCACCGGTGGGGGCTGAGACCCAGTACTTC.

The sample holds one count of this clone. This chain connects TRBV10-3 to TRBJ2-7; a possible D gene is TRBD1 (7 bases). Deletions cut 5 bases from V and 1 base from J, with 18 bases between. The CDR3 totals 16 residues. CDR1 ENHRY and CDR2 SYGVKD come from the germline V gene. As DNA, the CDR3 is TGTGCCATCAGTAGGCGGGACAGCCTTAAATCCTACGAGCAGTACTTC. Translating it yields CAISRRDSLKSYEQYF.

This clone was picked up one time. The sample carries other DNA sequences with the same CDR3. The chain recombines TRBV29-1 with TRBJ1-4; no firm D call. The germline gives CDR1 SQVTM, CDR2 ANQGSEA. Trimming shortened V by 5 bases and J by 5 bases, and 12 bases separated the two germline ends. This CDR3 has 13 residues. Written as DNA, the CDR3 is TGCAGCGTTTTGCGGACGGAGAATGAAAAACTGTTTTTT. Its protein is CSVLRTENEKLFF.

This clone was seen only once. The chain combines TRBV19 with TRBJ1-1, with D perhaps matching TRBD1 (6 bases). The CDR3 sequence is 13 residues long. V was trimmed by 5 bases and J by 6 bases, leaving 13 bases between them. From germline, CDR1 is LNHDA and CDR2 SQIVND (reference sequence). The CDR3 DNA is TGTGCCAGTAGTCGGGACACCGGGGCTGAAGCTTTCTTT. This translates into CASSRDTGAEAFF.

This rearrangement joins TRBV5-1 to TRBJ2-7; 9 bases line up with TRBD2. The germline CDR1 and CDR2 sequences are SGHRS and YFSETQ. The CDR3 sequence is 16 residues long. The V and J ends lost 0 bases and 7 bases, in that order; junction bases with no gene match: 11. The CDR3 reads CASSLGSGGPFTEQYF. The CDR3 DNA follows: TGCGCCAGCAGCTTGGGAAGCGGGGGGCCCTTCACTGAGCAGTACTTC.

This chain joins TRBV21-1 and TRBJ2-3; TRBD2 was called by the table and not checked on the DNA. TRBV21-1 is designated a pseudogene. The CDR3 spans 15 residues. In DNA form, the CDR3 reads TGTGCCACCATAGCGGGAGGGCCGGGGACAGATACGCAGTATTTT. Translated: CATIAGGPGTDTQYF.

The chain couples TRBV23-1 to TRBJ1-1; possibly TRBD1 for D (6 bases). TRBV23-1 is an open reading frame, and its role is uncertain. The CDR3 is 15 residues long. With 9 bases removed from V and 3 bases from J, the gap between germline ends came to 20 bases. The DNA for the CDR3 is TGCGCCAGTACCCTACTCGGGGGGCGGCACACTGAAGCTTTCTTT. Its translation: CASTLLGGRHTEAFF.

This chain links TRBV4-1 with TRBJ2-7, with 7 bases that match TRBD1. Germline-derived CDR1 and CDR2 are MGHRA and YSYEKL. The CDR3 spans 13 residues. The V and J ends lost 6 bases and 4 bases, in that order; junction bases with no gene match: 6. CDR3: CASRGQAGYEQYF. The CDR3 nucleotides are TGCGCCAGCAGAGGACAGGCAGGGTACGAGCAGTACTTC.

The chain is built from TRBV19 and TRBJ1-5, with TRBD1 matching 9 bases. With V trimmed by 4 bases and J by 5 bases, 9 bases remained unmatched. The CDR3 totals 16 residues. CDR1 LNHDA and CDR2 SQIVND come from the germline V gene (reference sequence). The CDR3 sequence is CASSTGRTGGDQPQHF. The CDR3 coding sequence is TGTGCCAGTAGTACGGGGAGAACAGGGGGCGATCAGCCCCAGCATTTT.

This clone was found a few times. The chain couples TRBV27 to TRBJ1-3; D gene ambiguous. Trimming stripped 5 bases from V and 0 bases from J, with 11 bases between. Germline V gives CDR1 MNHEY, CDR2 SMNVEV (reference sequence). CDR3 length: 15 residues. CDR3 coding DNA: TGTGCCAGCAGTGCGGACCTTTCCTCTGGAAACACCATATATTTT. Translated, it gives CASSADLSSGNTIYF.

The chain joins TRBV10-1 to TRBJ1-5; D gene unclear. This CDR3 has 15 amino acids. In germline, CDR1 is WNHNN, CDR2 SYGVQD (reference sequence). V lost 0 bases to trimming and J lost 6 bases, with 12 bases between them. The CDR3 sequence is CASSESRVAGQPQHF. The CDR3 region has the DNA TGCGCCAGCAGTGAGTCGAGGGTGGCCGGTCAGCCCCAGCATTTT.

The CDR3 nucleotides are TGCAGCGCCCGACAGGGCAGTGGATCGGCCGAGCAGTACTTC. Encoded protein: CSARQGSGSAEQYF. The chain employs TRBV29-1 and TRBJ2-5; 7 positions agree with TRBD1. The J call is in doubt because the DNA end fits TRBJ2-7 better. The germline V gene has CDR1 SQVTM and CDR2 ANQGSEA. The CDR3 length is 14 residues.

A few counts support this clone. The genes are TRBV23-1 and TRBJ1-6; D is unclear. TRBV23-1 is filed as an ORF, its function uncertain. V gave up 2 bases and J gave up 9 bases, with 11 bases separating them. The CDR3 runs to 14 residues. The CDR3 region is CASSQRGWSSPLHF. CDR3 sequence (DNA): TGCGCCAGCAGTCAAAGAGGGTGGAGTTCACCCCTCCACTTT.

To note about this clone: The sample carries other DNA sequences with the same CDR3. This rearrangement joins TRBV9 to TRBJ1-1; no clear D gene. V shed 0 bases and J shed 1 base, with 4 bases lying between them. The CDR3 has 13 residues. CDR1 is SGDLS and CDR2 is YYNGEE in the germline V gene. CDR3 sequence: CASSVERNTEAFF. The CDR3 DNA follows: TGTGCCAGCAGCGTAGAAAGGAACACTGAAGCTTTCTTT.

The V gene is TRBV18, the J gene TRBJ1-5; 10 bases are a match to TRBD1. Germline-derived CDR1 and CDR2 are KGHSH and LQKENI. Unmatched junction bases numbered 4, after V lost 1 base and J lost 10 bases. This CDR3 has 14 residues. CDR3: CASSPRGTGEPQHF. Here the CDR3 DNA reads TGTGCCAGCTCACCACGGGGGACAGGGGAACCCCAGCATTTT.

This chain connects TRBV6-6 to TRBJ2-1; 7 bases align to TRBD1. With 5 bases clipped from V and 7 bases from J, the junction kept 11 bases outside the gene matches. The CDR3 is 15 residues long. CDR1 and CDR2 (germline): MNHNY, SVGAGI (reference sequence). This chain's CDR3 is CASSPRDSGENEQFF. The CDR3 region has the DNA TGTGCCAGCAGTCCTCGGGACAGCGGCGAGAATGAGCAGTTCTTC.

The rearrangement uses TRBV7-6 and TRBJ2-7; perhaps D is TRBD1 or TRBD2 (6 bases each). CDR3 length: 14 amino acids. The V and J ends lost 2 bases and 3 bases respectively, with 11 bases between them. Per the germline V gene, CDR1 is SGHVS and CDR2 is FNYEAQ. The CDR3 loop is CASSLNGGLYEQYF. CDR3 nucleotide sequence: TGTGCCAGCAGCTTAAATGGGGGGCTCTACGAGCAGTACTTC.